The 28 T cell receptor beta chains listed next were all sequenced from one sample in a study of T-cell reconstitution after alpha-beta-depleted transplantation in children. Using unique molecular identifiers, the investigators prepared the TCRbeta library. Each CDR3 protein is one row after TCRdb ran MiXCR on the PCR reads. The table shows 450,000 to 500,000 distinct CDR3 sequences, with 9.5% to 15% occurring only once. Sequencing used PBMCs from the stem cell graft donor, obtained from the stem cell graft. These receptors all come from a human donor who donated a stem cell graft to a child with combined immunodeficiency.

For the CDR3, the DNA is TGCAGTGCCGTACCGGCGGAGAGCTCCTACAATGAGCAGTTCTTC. Translating gives CSAVPAESSYNEQFF. V and J are TRBV20-1 and TRBJ2-1; D not resolved. CDR3 length equals 15 residues. Trimming removed 6 bases from V and 0 bases from J, with 15 bases in between. From germline, CDR1 is DFQATT and CDR2 SNEGSKA (reference sequence).

A few counts support this clonotype. CDR3: CASSGGLAGQETQYF. DNA of the CDR3: TGTGCCAGCAGTGGGGGACTAGCGGGCCAAGAGACCCAGTACTTC. The chain is built from TRBV6-2 or TRBV6-3 and TRBJ2-5, with 12 bases that match TRBD2. The CDR3 sequence is 15 residues long. CDR1 MNHEY and CDR2 SVGEGT come from the germline V gene. V lost 5 bases to trimming and J lost 1 base; unmatched junction nucleotides: 2.

This clonotype has a count of ten or more. The chain uses TRBV12-3 or TRBV12-4 and TRBJ2-7; the D call may be TRBD1 or TRBD2 (5 bases each). The V gene lost 4 bases and the J gene lost 1 base, with 11 bases spanning the gap. The CDR3 totals 14 residues. CDR3 amino acids: CASSWGRTSYEQYF. For the CDR3, the DNA is TGTGCCAGCAGTTGGGGACGTACGTCCTACGAGCAGTACTTC.

The chain employs TRBV30 and TRBJ2-6; D not resolved. CDR3 length: 16 residues. V gave up 0 bases and J gave up 2 bases, with 11 bases separating them. From germline, CDR1 is GTSNPN and CDR2 SVGIG (reference sequence). CDR3 bases: TGTGCCTGGAGTGTAAGAATGTTGGCTGGGGCCAACGTCCTGACTTTC. This sequence encodes CAWSVRMLAGANVLTF.

This chain links TRBV29-1 with TRBJ2-1, with D perhaps matching TRBD1 (5 bases). The CDR3 runs to 13 residues. Germline V lookup: CDR1 SQVTM, CDR2 ANQGSEA. V gave up 6 bases and J gave up 1 base, with 10 bases separating them. This chain's CDR3 is CSVQGWSYNEQFF. In nucleotides, the CDR3 is TGCAGCGTCCAGGGATGGTCCTACAATGAGCAGTTCTTC.

This clonotype was picked up a small number of times. The V call is TRBV29-1, the J call TRBJ2-1, with 7 nucleotides matching TRBD2. CDR1 and CDR2 (germline): SQVTM, ANQGSEA. Germline trimming cut 6 bases from V and 8 bases from J; bases unmatched to any gene: 10. The CDR3 runs to 13 residues. CDR3 coding DNA: TGCAGCGTCGGGTACACTAGCGCCTATGAGCAGTTCTTC. It is translated as CSVGYTSAYEQFF.

This clonotype has a count of ten or more. V is TRBV20-1 and J is TRBJ2-7; 10 positions agree with TRBD2. The length of the CDR3 is 15 residues. With 6 bases clipped from V and 1 base from J, the junction kept 9 bases outside the gene matches. Germline CDR1 is DFQATT and CDR2 is SNEGSKA (reference sequence). The CDR3 is CSANPPGLASYEQYF. For the CDR3, the DNA is TGCAGTGCCAACCCCCCGGGACTAGCGTCCTACGAGCAGTACTTC.

This clonotype turned up a few times. CDR3 in amino acids: CASSLGTSRSFF. As DNA, the CDR3 is TGTGCCAGCAGCTTAGGGACCTCTCGATCGTTCTTC. The chain couples TRBV7-9 to TRBJ2-1, with no clear D. The CDR3 extends over 12 amino acids. The germline V and J ends were trimmed by 1 base and 15 bases, with 13 bases remaining between them. Germline assignment: CDR1 SEHNR and CDR2 FQNEAQ (reference sequence). The full variable domain, rest sourced from reference TRBV7-9 and TRBJ2-1, is DTGVSQNPRHKITKRGQNVTFRCDPISEHNRLYWYRQTLGQGPEFLTYFQNEAQLEKSRLLSDRFSAERPKGSFSTLEIQRTEQGDSAMYLCASSLGTSRSFFGPGTRLTVL.

This clonotype was seen a handful of times. The chain employs TRBV11-2 and TRBJ2-4; 9 bases agree with TRBD1. CDR1 SGHAT and CDR2 FQNNGV come from the germline V gene. The V and J ends lost 5 bases and 8 bases, in that order; junction bases with no gene match: 10. The CDR3 is made up of 15 amino acids. For the CDR3, the DNA is TGTGCCAGCAGCCCAAGGGGGACAGGGCGGGACATTCAGTACTTC. The encoded protein is CASSPRGTGRDIQYF.

The genes are TRBV2 and TRBJ2-1, with D possibly being TRBD1 or TRBD2 (5 bases each). Trimming removed 5 bases at V and 9 bases at J, with 17 bases between. This CDR3 contains 14 residues. Germline V gene sequence: CDR1 SNHLY, CDR2 FYNNEI. The CDR3 sequence is CASSPRGRLGEQFF. CDR3 bases: TGTGCCAGCAGTCCCCGGGGCCGACTTGGTGAGCAGTTCTTC. The full variable domain, its missing parts supplied by reference TRBV2 and TRBJ2-1, is EPEVTQTPSHQVTQMGQEVILRCVPISNHLYFYWYRQILGQKVEFLVSFYNNEISEKSEIFDDQFSVERPDGSNFTLKIRSTKLEDSAMYFCASSPRGRLGEQFFGPGTRLTVL.

The rearrangement links TRBV12-3 or TRBV12-4 to TRBJ2-3; D unclear. CDR3 length: 13 residues. Trimming stripped 4 bases from V and 0 bases from J, with 5 bases between. CDR3 in DNA: TGTGCCAGCAGTTATTTGAGCACAGATACGCAGTATTTT. It specifies CASSYLSTDTQYF.

The J gene is TRBJ2-1, the V gene TRBV7-3; TRBD2 matches 8 bases. Germline assignment: CDR1 SGHTA and CDR2 FQGTGA. The CDR3 has 14 amino acids. The ends lost 1 base at V and 8 bases at J; junction bases unmatched: 4. The CDR3 DNA sequence: TGTGCCAGCAGCTTAATCGGGGGGGCAGATGAGCAGTTCTTC. Residues: CASSLIGGADEQFF.

This clonotype has only a few counts. The rearrangement links TRBV20-1 to TRBJ2-3, with 7 bases identical to TRBD2. Germline CDR1 reads DFQATT; CDR2 reads SNEGSKA (reference sequence). Losses at the gene ends were 1 base for V and 5 bases for J; bases not matched to a gene: 6. This CDR3 is built from 14 residues. CDR3 loop: CSARGREWIDTQYF. Written as DNA, the CDR3 is TGCAGTGCTAGAGGGCGGGAGTGGATAGATACGCAGTATTTT.

The rearrangement joins TRBV18 to TRBJ2-3; the D is unclear. Germline CDR1 is KGHSH and CDR2 is LQKENI. Trimming removed 1 base from V and 1 base from J, with 9 bases in between. There are 15 residues in the CDR3. CDR3 DNA: TGTGCCAGCTCACCACTACGGGCTGGCACAGATACGCAGTATTTT. Its protein product is CASSPLRAGTDTQYF.

This clonotype was detected many times. The chain has TRBV6-1 and TRBJ2-1; D remains ambiguous. CDR1 is MNHNS and CDR2 is SASEGT in the germline V gene. V lost 2 bases, J lost 4 bases, and 12 bases lay in between. The CDR3 spans 15 residues. CDR3 DNA sequence: TGTGCCAGCAGTGAACAGATAACCTATTACAATGAGCAGTTCTTC. Amino acids: CASSEQITYYNEQFF.

This clonotype was detected a few times. J is TRBJ1-2 and V is TRBV6-1; 7 positions match TRBD1. Unmatched junction bases numbered 19, after V lost 6 bases and J lost 6 bases. This CDR3 is built from 17 residues. CDR1 is MNHNS and CDR2 is SASEGT in the germline V gene. The DNA for the CDR3 is TGTGCCAGCAGGAACCGGGACAGAGTGAATGATTGGAATGGCTACACCTTC. Protein: CASRNRDRVNDWNGYTF.

This rearrangement joins TRBV5-1 to TRBJ2-7; D is perhaps TRBD1 (5 bases). The CDR3 covers 14 residues. Germline CDR1 SGHRS, CDR2 YFSETQ. The V and J ends lost 4 bases and 3 bases respectively, with 14 bases between them. The CDR3 region is CASSRGQGFYEQYF. As DNA, the CDR3 is TGCGCCAGCAGCCGTGGTCAGGGATTCTACGAGCAGTACTTC.

The chain combines TRBV28 with TRBJ2-7; D is unclear. The germline CDR1 and CDR2 sequences are MDHEN and SYDVKM. The CDR3 is 13 residues long. The V and J ends lost 10 bases and 1 base respectively, with 14 bases between them. The CDR3 coding sequence is TGTGCCACCTCTTTCGACTTTTCCTACGAGCAGTACTTC. Residues: CATSFDFSYEQYF. The complete variable domain, with remaining parts taken from reference TRBV28 and TRBJ2-7, reads DVKVTQSSRYLVKRTGEKVFLECVQDMDHENMFWYRQDPGLGLRLIYFSYDVKMKEKGDIPEGYSVSREKKERFSLILESASTNQTSMYLCATSFDFSYEQYFGPGTRLTVT.

This clonotype was seen more than once but under ten times. The chain recombines TRBV5-1 with TRBJ2-1; possibly TRBD1 or TRBD2 for D (6 bases each). Trimming removed 0 bases at V and 10 bases at J, with 17 bases between. CDR1 is SGHRS, CDR2 YFSETQ, per germline. This CDR3 is built from 15 residues. Written as DNA, the CDR3 is TGCGCCAGCAGCTTGGCCGGGGGCAGAGGAGAGGAGCAGTTCTTC. Protein product: CASSLAGGRGEEQFF.

This clonotype showed up many times. This chain connects TRBV5-1 to TRBJ2-2, with D uncertain. The germline V gene has CDR1 SGHRS and CDR2 YFSETQ. The CDR3 loop spans 18 amino acids. V was cut by 1 base and J by 0 bases, with 16 bases left in between. The DNA of the CDR3 is TGCGCCAGCAGCTTGTTCGATCGCGGAGCCCCGAACACCGGGGAGCTGTTTTTT. Protein sequence: CASSLFDRGAPNTGELFF.

The DNA for the CDR3 is TGTGCCAGCAGTTTTCTGGGGGGGCTTGCCTACGAGCAGTACTTC. It is translated as CASSFLGGLAYEQYF. The J gene is TRBJ2-7, the V gene TRBV12-3 or TRBV12-4, with TRBD2 as a possible D gene (7 bases). Trimming left V 3 bases short and J 2 bases short, with 14 bases between. The CDR3 length is 15 residues.

This clonotype has just a few counts. The chain uses TRBV9 and TRBJ2-1; TRBD2 agrees at 9 bases. V trimming: 3 bases; J trimming: 0 bases; junction bases outside the gene matches: 7. The CDR3 runs 17 residues. The germline CDR1 and CDR2 sequences are SGDLS and YYNGEE. The CDR3 loop is CASSANSGGISYNEQFF. The CDR3 bases are TGTGCCAGCAGCGCCAACAGCGGGGGGATCTCCTACAATGAGCAGTTCTTC. Combining the CDR3 with reference TRBV9 and TRBJ2-1 gives the whole variable domain DSGVTQTPKHLITATGQRVTLRCSPRSGDLSVYWYQQSLDQGLQFLIQYYNGEERAKGNILERFSAQQFPDLHSELNLSSLELGDSALYFCASSANSGGISYNEQFFGPGTRLTVL.

The chain recombines TRBV4-1 with TRBJ2-7; 14 bases fit TRBD2. Germline CDR1 MGHRA, CDR2 YSYEKL. The CDR3 runs 19 residues. V dropped 1 base and J dropped 2; count of bases not matched to a gene: 10. CDR3 amino acids: CASSQGPGLAGDVTYEQYF. CDR3 bases: TGCGCCAGCAGCCAAGGACCGGGACTAGCGGGAGACGTGACCTACGAGCAGTACTTC.

This clonotype was counted only a few times. The chain uses TRBV4-1 and TRBJ2-7; no clear D gene. The V and J ends lost 2 bases and 0 bases respectively, with 8 bases between them. The germline gives CDR1 MGHRA, CDR2 YSYEKL. This CDR3 has 14 residues. CDR3 sequence (DNA): TGCGCCAGCAGCCAATTTCCCAACTCCTACGAGCAGTACTTC. It is translated as CASSQFPNSYEQYF.

This clonotype was picked up a small number of times. The chain has TRBV2 and TRBJ2-7; D is perhaps TRBD1 (6 bases). V gave up 7 bases and J gave up 5 bases, with 18 bases separating them. This CDR3 is built from 14 residues. Germline CDR1 SNHLY, CDR2 FYNNEI. CDR3 nucleotides: TGTGCCAGCAACAGGGTGGCTACTAAGGACGAGCAGTACTTC. Translation gives CASNRVATKDEQYF.

This clonotype was seen more than once but under ten times. The rearrangement links TRBV14 to TRBJ2-2, with D perhaps matching TRBD1 (5 bases). The V end was cut by 2 bases, the J end by 2 bases, with 9 bases between. Germline assignment: CDR1 SGHDN and CDR2 FVKESK. This CDR3 is built from 15 residues. This chain's CDR3 is CASSQTGPNTGELFF. CDR3 nucleotides: TGTGCCAGCAGCCAAACAGGACCCAACACCGGGGAGCTGTTTTTT.

V usage is TRBV6-5 and J usage is TRBJ2-5; 14 nucleotides line up with TRBD2. Germline CDR1 and CDR2: MNHEY and SVGAGI. This CDR3 is 17 amino acids long. Unmatched junction bases numbered 11, after V lost 6 bases and J lost 5 bases. CDR3 sequence: CASSYGQRLAGGETQYF. In nucleotides, the CDR3 is TGTGCCAGCAGCTATGGACAGCGACTAGCGGGAGGGGAGACCCAGTACTTC.

The V and J genes are TRBV20-1 and TRBJ2-7; D remains ambiguous. This CDR3 contains 15 residues. Per the germline V gene, CDR1 is DFQATT and CDR2 is SNEGSKA (reference sequence). V shed 0 bases and J shed 3 bases, with 15 bases lying between them. CDR3 region: CSARDGTAGSYEQYF. The CDR3 DNA is TGCAGTGCTAGAGATGGTACAGCCGGTAGCTACGAGCAGTACTTC.